Below are 3 T cell receptor beta chains sequenced from a single sample in a study of control samples from healthy donors and cancer patients. Sequenced by immunoSEQ multiplex PCR; TCRdb stores in-frame clones only, minus some. The data contain 100,000 to 150,000 clones, 80% to 95% of them singletons. The sequencing sample was made of blood. Receptors originate from a man aged 18-30 years in good health.

The chain links TRBV9 to TRBJ1-1; D remains ambiguous. Germline CDR1 reads SGDLS; CDR2 reads YYNGEE. V dropped 7 bases and J dropped 2 bases, with 9 bases sitting between them. This CDR3 comprises 12 residues. CDR3 sequence reads: CASGEGNTEAFF. The CDR3 nucleotides are TGTGCCAGCGGGGAAGGTAACACTGAAGCTTTCTTT.

Only one count was recorded for this clone. The V gene is TRBV7-9, the J gene TRBJ1-6; weak D call: TRBD1 (6 bases). Trimming shortened V by 2 bases and J by 6 bases, and 17 bases separated the two germline ends. CDR1 is SEHNR, CDR2 FQNEAQ, per germline (reference sequence). The CDR3 covers 17 residues. The CDR3 region is CASSLWTGGRRNSPLHF. The CDR3 bases are TGTGCCAGCAGCTTATGGACCGGGGGCCGGCGTAATTCACCCCTCCACTTT.

V is TRBV6-1 and J is TRBJ1-5, with D possibly TRBD1 on 5 matching bases. V lost 3 bases to trimming and J lost 4 bases, with 13 bases between them. The CDR3 totals 15 residues. The germline V gene has CDR1 MNHNS and CDR2 SASEGT. CDR3 coding DNA: TGTGCCAGCAGTGATGAGTCAGGGTATAATCAGCCCCAGCATTTT. Amino acid sequence: CASSDESGYNQPQHF.